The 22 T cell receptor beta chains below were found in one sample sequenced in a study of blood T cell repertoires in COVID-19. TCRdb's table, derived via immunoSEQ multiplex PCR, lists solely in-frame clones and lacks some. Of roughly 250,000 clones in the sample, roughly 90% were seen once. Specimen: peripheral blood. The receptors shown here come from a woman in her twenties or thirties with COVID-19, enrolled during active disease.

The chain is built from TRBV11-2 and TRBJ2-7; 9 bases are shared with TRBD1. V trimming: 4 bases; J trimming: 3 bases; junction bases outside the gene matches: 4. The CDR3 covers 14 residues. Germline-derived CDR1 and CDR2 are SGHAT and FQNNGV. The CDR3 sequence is CASSSGQGYYEQYF. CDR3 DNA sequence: TGTGCCAGCAGCTCAGGACAGGGGTACTACGAGCAGTACTTC.

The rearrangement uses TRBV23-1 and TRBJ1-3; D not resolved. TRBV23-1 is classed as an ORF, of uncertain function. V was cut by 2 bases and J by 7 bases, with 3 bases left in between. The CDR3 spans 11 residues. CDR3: CASSQRNTIYF. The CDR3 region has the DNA TGCGCCAGCAGTCAACGGAACACCATATATTTT.

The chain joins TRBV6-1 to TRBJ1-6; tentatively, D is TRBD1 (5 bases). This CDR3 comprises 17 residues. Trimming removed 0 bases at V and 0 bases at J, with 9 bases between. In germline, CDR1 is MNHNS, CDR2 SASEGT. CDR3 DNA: TGTGCCAGCAGTGAAGCGGGGCGATTCTCCTATAATTCACCCCTCCACTTT. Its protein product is CASSEAGRFSYNSPLHF.

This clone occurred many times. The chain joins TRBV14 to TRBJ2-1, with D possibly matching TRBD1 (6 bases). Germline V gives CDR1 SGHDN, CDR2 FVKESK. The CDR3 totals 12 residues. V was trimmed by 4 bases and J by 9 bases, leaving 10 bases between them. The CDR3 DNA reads TGTGCCAGCAGCCGAGCGGACAGTGAGCAGTTCTTC. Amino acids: CASSRADSEQFF. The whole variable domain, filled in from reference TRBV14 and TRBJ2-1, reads EAGVTQFPSHSVIEKGQTVTLRCDPISGHDNLYWYRRVMGKEIKFLLHFVKESKQDESGMPNNRFLAERTGGTYSTLKVQPAELEDSGVYFCASSRADSEQFFGPGTRLTVL.

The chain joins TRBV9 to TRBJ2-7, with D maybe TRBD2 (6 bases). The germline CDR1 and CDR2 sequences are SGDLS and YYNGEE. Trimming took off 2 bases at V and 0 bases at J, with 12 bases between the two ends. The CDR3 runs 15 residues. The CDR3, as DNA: TGTGCCAGCAGCGTCTCGCGGGATTTCTCCTACGAGCAGTACTTC. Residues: CASSVSRDFSYEQYF. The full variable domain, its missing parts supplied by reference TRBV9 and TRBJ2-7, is DSGVTQTPKHLITATGQRVTLRCSPRSGDLSVYWYQQSLDQGLQFLIQYYNGEERAKGNILERFSAQQFPDLHSELNLSSLELGDSALYFCASSVSRDFSYEQYFGPGTRLTVT.

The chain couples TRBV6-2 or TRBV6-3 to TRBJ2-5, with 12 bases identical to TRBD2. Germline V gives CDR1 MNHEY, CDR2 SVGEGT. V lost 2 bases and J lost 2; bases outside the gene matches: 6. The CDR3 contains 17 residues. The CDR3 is CASSYPRLAGVQETQYF. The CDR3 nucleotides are TGTGCCAGCAGTTACCCCCGACTAGCGGGGGTTCAAGAGACCCAGTACTTC.

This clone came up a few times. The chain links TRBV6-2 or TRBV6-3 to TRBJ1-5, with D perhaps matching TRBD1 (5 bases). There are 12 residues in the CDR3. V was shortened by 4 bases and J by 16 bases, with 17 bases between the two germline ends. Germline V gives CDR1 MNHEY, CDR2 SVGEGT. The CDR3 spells CASSLGALIVHF. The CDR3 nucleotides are TGTGCCAGCAGTTTAGGGGCTTTAATCGTACATTTT.

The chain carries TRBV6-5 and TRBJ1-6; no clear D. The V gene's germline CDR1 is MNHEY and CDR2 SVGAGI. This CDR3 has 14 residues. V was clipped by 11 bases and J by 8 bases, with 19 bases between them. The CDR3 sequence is CALPPGGSYSPLHF. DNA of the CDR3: TGTGCCCTCCCCCCGGGAGGCTCCTATTCACCCCTCCACTTT.

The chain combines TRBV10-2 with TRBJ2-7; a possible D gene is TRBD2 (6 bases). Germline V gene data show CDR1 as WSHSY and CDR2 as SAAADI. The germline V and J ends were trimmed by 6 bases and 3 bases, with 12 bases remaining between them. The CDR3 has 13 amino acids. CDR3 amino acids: CASRGGARYEQYF. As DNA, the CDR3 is TGCGCCAGCAGGGGCGGGGCCCGCTACGAGCAGTACTTC.

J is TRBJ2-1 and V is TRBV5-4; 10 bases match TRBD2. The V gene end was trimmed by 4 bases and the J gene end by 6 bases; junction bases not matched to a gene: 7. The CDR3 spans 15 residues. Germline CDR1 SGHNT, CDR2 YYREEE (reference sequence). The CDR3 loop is CASSQAGGPPNEQFF. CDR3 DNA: TGTGCCAGCAGCCAAGCGGGGGGGCCCCCCAATGAGCAGTTCTTC.

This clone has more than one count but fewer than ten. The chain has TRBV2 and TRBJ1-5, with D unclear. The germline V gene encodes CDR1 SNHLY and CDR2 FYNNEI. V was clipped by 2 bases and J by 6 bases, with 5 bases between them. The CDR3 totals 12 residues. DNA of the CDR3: TGTGCCAGCAGTGAATTTAGTCAGCCCCAGCATTTT. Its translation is CASSEFSQPQHF. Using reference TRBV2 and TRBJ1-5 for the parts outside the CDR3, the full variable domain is EPEVTQTPSHQVTQMGQEVILRCVPISNHLYFYWYRQILGQKVEFLVSFYNNEISEKSEIFDDQFSVERPDGSNFTLKIRSTKLEDSAMYFCASSEFSQPQHFGDGTRLSIL.

The DNA for the CDR3 is TGTGCCAGCAGAACGGGACAGGGGTCCTACAATGAGCAGTTCTTC. Protein product: CASRTGQGSYNEQFF. The J gene is TRBJ2-1, the V gene TRBV2; 10 bases are a match to TRBD1. Germline trimming cut 6 bases from V and 1 base from J; bases unmatched to any gene: 3. The length of the CDR3 is 15 residues. Germline CDR1 SNHLY, CDR2 FYNNEI.

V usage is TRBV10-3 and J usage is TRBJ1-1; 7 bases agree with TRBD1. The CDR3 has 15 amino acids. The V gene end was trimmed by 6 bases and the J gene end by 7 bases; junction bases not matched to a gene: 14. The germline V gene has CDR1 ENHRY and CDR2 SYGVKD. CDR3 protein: CAISLPDRESNEAFF. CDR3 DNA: TGTGCCATCAGCCTGCCCGACAGGGAATCTAATGAAGCTTTCTTT.

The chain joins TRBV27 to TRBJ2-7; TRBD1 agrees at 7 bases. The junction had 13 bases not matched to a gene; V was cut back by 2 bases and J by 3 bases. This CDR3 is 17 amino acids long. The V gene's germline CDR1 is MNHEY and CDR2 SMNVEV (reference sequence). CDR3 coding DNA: TGTGCCAGCAGTTTAACCCAGGACAGGACCCCCCTCTACGAGCAGTACTTC. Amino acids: CASSLTQDRTPLYEQYF.

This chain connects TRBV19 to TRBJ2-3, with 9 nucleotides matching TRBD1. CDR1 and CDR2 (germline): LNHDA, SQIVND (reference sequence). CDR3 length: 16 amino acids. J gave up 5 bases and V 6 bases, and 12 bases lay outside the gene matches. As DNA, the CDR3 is TGTGCCAGTAGGGATCCGGGACAGGGATTGATAGATACGCAGTATTTT. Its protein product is CASRDPGQGLIDTQYF.

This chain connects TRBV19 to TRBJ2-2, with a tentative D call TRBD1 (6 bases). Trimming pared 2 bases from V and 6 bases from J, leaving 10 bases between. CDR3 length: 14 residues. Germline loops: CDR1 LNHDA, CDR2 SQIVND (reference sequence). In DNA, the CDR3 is TGTGCCAGTAGTATAAGGCAGGGGTCCGGGGAGCTGTTTTTT. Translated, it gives CASSIRQGSGELFF.

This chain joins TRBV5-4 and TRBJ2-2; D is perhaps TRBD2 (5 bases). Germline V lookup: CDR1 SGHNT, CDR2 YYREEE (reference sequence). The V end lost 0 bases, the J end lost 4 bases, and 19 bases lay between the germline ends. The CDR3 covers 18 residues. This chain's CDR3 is CASSLELVLDGGTGELFF. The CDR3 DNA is TGTGCCAGCAGCTTGGAGCTGGTTTTAGACGGAGGCACCGGGGAGCTGTTTTTT.

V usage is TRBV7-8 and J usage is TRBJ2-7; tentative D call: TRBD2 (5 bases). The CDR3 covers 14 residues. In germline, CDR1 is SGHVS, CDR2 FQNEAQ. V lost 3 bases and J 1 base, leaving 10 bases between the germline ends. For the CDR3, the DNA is TGTGCCAGCAGCTTGACCCGGGATTCCTACGAGCAGTACTTC. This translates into CASSLTRDSYEQYF. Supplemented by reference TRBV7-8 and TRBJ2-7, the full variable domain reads GAGVSQSPRYKVAKRGQDVALRCDPISGHVSLFWYQQALGQGPEFLTYFQNEAQLDKSGLPSDRFFAERPEGSVSTLKIQRTQQEDSAVYLCASSLTRDSYEQYFGPGTRLTVT.

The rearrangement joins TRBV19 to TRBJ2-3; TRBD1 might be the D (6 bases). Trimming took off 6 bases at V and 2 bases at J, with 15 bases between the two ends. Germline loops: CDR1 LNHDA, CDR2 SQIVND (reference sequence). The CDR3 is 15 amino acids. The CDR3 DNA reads TGTGCCAGTAGGGACCAGGGGATTCTCACAGATACGCAGTATTTT. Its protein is CASRDQGILTDTQYF.

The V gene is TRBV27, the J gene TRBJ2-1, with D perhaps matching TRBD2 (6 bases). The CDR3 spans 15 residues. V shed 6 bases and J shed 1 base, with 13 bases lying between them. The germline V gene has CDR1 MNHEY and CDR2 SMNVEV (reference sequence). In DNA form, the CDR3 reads TGTGCCAGCAGGGTGACTAGAGGGTCCTACAATGAGCAGTTCTTC. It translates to CASRVTRGSYNEQFF.

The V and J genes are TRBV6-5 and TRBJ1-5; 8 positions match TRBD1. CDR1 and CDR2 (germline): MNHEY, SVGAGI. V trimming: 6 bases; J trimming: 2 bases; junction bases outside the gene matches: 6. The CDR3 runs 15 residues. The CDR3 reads CASSRQGLGNQPQHF. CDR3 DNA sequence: TGTGCCAGCAGCCGACAGGGGTTGGGCAATCAGCCCCAGCATTTT.

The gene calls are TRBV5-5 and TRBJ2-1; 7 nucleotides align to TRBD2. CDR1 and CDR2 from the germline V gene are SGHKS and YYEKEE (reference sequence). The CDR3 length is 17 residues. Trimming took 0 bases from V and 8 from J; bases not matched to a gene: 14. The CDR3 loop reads CASSLGEGTGTRYEQFF. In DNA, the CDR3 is TGTGCCAGCAGCTTGGGGGAGGGCACCGGGACTCGGTATGAGCAGTTCTTC.